These T cell receptor beta chains were read from a single sample in a study of blood T cell repertoires in COVID-19. The protocol was immunoSEQ multiplex PCR, while the TCRdb copy is restricted to in-frame clones and leaves out a portion. This table has just over 650,000 clones, over 80% appearing once. Sample: peripheral blood. These receptors were obtained from a woman aged 18-29 years with acute or convalescent COVID-19. The CDR3 runs from the conserved cysteine through the conserved F or W.

j_gene	v_gene	CDR3aa
TRBJ1-1	TRBV6-6	CASSPGDRNTEAFF
TRBJ1-2	TRBV5-1	CASSSYPGQGTSGGYTF
TRBJ1-5	TRBV7-2	CASSPPGGVNQPQHF
TRBJ2-6	TRBV7-8	CASSLLAGEANVLTF
TRBJ1-1	TRBV30	CAWHTGGETEAFF
TRBJ1-2	TRBV3-1/TRBV3-2	CASSLRDSRYGYTF
TRBJ2-5	TRBV15	CATRGGLAAQYF
TRBJ2-7	TRBV6-2/TRBV6-3	CASSYPTEQYF
TRBJ2-5	TRBV9	CASSISDNTGETQYF
TRBJ2-7	TRBV9	CASSTRDYEQYF
TRBJ2-7	TRBV5-6	CASSFGRMDYEQYF
TRBJ2-7	TRBV4-3	CASSHRQGVGEQYF
TRBJ1-1	TRBV10-3	CAIGQAVGTEAFF
TRBJ1-2	TRBV24-1	CATSTGGDGYTF
TRBJ1-1	TRBV4-1	CASSQDPLQAFF
TRBJ2-2	TRBV18	CASSPLAGPDGELFF
TRBJ2-3	TRBV3-1/TRBV3-2	CASSQERTGSDTQYF
TRBJ1-1	TRBV11-2	CASSLDRTGLMNTEAFF
TRBJ1-1	TRBV7-2	CASSLEHFKGASTEAFF
TRBJ2-2	TRBV28	CASSPGVEVGELFF
TRBJ1-2	TRBV21-1	CASSGPGGRSMSTF
TRBJ1-2	TRBV9	CASSGPTGVGRRGYTF
TRBJ1-3	TRBV11-3	CASSLWAGNTIYF
TRBJ1-5	TRBV29-1	CSVSGQGINQPQHF
TRBJ1-2	TRBV30	CAWSGTGASYGYTF
TRBJ2-7	TRBV29-1	CSVEGQGAGEQYF
TRBJ2-1	TRBV2	CASRGTYLRLNEQFF
TRBJ1-2	TRBV4-3	CASSQENGGGYTF
TRBJ1-6	TRBV20-1	CSAGDRDNSPLHF
TRBJ1-2	TRBV19	CASSIQERVNYGYTF
TRBJ2-7	TRBV4-1	CASSKVGEEQYF
TRBJ1-1	TRBV21-1	CASKLLTEMNTEAFF
TRBJ2-1	TRBV12-5	CASGRDTKANEQFF
TRBJ2-5	TRBV2	CASSQDRGIETQYF
TRBJ1-6	TRBV7-8	CASSLVGTVDSPLHF
TRBJ1-1	TRBV6-5	CASRQGGNTEAFF
TRBJ1-2	TRBV5-1	CASSSLTTGGYTF
TRBJ2-7	TRBV14	CASSQGSLKGGYEQYF
TRBJ2-2	TRBV4-1	CASSRLANTGELFF
TRBJ2-1	TRBV5-1	CASSSQAGASYNEQFF
TRBJ1-2	TRBV12-3/TRBV12-4	CASSDSGVHGYTF
TRBJ1-1	TRBV27	CASSLHAGGNTEAFF
TRBJ1-6	TRBV15	CATRNGQGAPNSPLHF
TRBJ1-1	TRBV4-3	CASSPEIRGNTEAFF
TRBJ1-3	TRBV19	CASSTSSQSFLSGNTIYF
TRBJ1-2	TRBV12-3/TRBV12-4	CASSPGLNYGYTF
TRBJ1-6	TRBV14	CASSQGTGRAYNSPLHF
TRBJ2-7	TRBV21-1	CASSKVRLAGGLYEQYF
TRBJ1-1	TRBV12-3/TRBV12-4	CASGLGRNTEAFF
TRBJ2-7	TRBV19	CASSMGTAYYEQYF
TRBJ2-3	TRBV4-2	CASSPAPGRDTQYF
TRBJ1-3	TRBV7-9	CASRLGSGVSGNTIYF